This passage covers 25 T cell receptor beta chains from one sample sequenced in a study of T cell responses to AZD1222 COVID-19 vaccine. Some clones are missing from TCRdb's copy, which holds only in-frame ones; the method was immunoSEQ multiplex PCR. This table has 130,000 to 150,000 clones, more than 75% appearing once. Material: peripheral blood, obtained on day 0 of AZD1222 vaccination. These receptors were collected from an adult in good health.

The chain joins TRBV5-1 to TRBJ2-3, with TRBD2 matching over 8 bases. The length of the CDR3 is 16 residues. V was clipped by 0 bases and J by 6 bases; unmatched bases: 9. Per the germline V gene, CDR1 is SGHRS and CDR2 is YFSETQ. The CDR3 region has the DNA TGCGCCAGCAGCTTGGCTCCGGGAGGGGTCCTTGATACGCAGTATTTT. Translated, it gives CASSLAPGGVLDTQYF.

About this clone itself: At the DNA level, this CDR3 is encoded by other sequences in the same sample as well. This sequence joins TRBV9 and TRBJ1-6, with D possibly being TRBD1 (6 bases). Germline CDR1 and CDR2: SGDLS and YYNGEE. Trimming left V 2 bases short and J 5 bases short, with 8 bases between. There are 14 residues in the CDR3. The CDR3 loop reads CASSVAGDNSPLHF. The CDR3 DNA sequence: TGTGCCAGCAGCGTGGCAGGGGATAATTCACCCCTCCACTTT.

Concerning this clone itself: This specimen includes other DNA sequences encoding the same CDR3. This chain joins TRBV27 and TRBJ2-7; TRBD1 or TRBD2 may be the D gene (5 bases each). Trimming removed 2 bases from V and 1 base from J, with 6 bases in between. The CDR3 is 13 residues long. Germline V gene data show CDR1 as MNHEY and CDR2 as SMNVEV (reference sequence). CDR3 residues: CASSLGTSYEQYF. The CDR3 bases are TGTGCCAGCAGTTTAGGGACGTCCTACGAGCAGTACTTC.

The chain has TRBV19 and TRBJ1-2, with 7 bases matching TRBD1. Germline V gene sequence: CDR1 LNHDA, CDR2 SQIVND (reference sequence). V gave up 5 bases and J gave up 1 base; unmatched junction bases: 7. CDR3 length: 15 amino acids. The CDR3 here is CASSGTTGYNYGYTF. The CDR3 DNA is TGTGCCAGTAGTGGAACGACAGGGTATAACTATGGCTACACCTTC.

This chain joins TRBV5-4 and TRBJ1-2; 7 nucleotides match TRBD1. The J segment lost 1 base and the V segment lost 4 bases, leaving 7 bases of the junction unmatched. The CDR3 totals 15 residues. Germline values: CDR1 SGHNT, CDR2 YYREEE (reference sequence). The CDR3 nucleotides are TGTGCCAGCAGCCTTGGACAGGCCCTTAACTATGGCTACACCTTC. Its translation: CASSLGQALNYGYTF.

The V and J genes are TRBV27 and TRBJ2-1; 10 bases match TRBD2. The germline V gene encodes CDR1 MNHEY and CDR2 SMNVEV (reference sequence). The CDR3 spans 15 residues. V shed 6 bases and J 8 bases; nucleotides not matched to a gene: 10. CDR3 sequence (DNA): TGTGCCAGCAGCCTCGCGCTAGCGGGAGTATATGAGCAGTTCTTC. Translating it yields CASSLALAGVYEQFF.

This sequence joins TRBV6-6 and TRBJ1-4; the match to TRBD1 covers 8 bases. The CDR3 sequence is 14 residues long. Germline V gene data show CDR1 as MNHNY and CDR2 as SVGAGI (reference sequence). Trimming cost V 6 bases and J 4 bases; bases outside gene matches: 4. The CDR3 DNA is TGTGCCAGCAGACTAGGACAGGGTAATGAAAAACTGTTTTTT. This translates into CASRLGQGNEKLFF.

CDR3 in DNA: TGTGCCAGCAGCCCTCCAGGACACCTCTCCTACGAGCAGTACTTC. It codes for CASSPPGHLSYEQYF. V usage is TRBV9 and J usage is TRBJ2-7; D is perhaps TRBD1 (5 bases). Germline CDR1 is SGDLS and CDR2 is YYNGEE. The CDR3 has 15 amino acids. Trimming took off 4 bases at V and 0 bases at J, with 14 bases between the two ends.

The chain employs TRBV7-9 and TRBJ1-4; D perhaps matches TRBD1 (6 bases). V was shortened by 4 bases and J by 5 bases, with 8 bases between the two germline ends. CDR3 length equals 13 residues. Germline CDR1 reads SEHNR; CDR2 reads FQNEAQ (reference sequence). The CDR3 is CASSSQGNEKLFF. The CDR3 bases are TGTGCCAGCAGCTCCCAGGGGAATGAAAAACTGTTTTTT.

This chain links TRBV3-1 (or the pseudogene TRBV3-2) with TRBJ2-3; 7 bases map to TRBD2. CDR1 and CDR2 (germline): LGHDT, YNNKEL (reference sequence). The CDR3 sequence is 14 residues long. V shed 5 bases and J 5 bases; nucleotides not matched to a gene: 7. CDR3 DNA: TGTGCCAGCAGCTCTGGGAGGGGTGGAGATACGCAGTATTTT. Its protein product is CASSSGRGGDTQYF.

In DNA form, the CDR3 reads TGTGCCAGCAGGACCAGGACAGGGACAGGCACTGAAGCTTTCTTT. Residues: CASRTRTGTGTEAFF. This rearrangement joins TRBV27 to TRBJ1-1; TRBD1 aligns across 8 bases. Germline CDR1 MNHEY, CDR2 SMNVEV (reference sequence). Trimming removed 6 bases from V and 4 bases from J; junction bases left unmatched: 10. The CDR3 totals 15 residues.

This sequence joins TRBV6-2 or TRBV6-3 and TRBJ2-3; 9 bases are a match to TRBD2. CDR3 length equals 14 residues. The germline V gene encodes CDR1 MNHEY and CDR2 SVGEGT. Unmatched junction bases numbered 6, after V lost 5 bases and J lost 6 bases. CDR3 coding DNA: TGTGCCAGCAGTCCCGGGACTAGCCGGGATACGCAGTATTTT. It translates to CASSPGTSRDTQYF.

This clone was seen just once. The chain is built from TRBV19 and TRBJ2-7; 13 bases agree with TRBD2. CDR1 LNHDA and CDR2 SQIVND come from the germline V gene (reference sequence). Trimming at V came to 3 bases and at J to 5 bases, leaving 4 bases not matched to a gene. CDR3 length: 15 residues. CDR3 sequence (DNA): TGTGCCAGTAGTATCGGACTAGCGGGAGTGAACGAGCAGTACTTC. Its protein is CASSIGLAGVNEQYF.

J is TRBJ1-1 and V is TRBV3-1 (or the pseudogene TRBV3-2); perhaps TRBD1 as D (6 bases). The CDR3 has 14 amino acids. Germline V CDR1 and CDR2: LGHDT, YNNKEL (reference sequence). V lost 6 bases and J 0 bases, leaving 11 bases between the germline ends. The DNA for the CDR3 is TGTGCCAGCAGTCGAGGGGGATTGAACACTGAAGCTTTCTTT. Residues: CASSRGGLNTEAFF.

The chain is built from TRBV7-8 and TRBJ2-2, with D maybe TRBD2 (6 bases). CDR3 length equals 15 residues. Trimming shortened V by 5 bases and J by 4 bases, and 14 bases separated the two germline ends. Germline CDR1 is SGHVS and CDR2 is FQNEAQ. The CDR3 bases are TGTGCCAGCAGCCCCCGGGAGAGGGGCACCGGGGAGCTGTTTTTT. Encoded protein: CASSPRERGTGELFF.

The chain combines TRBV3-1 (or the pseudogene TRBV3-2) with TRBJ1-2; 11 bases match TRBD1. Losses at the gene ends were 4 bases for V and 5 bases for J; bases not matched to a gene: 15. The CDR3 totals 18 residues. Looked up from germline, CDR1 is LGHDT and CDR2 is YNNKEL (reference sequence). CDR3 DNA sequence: TGTGCCAGCAGCCCACACGGACAGGGGGCCGCTAGCTGGTATGGCTACACCTTC. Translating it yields CASSPHGQGAASWYGYTF.

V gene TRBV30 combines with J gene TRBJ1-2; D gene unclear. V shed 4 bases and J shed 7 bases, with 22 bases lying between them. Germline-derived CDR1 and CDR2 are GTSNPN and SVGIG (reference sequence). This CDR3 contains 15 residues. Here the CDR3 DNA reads TGTGCCTGGAACGGGAAAGACCTGAAACACAGTGGCTACACCTTC. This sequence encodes CAWNGKDLKHSGYTF.

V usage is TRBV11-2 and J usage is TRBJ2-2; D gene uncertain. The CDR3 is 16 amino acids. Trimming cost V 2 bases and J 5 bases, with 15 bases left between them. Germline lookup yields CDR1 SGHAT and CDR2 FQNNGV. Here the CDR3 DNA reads TGTGCCAGCAGCTTAAGTCAGGTTTTTTCGACCGGGGAGCTGTTTTTT. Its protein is CASSLSQVFSTGELFF. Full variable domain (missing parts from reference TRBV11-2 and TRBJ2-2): EAGVAQSPRYKIIEKRQSVAFWCNPISGHATLYWYQQILGQGPKLLIQFQNNGVVDDSQLPKDRFSAERLKGVDSTLKIQPAKLEDSAVYLCASSLSQVFSTGELFFGEGSRLTVL.

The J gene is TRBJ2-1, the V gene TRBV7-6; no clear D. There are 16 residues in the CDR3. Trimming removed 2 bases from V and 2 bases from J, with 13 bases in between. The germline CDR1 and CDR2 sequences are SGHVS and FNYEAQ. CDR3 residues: CASSLTRAGTYNEQFF. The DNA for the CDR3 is TGTGCCAGCAGCTTAACGCGAGCTGGGACCTACAATGAGCAGTTCTTC. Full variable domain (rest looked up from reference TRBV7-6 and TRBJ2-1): GAGVSQSPRYKVTKRGQDVALRCDPISGHVSLYWYRQALGQGPEFLTYFNYEAQQDKSGLPNDRFSAERPEGSISTLTIQRTEQRDSAMYRCASSLTRAGTYNEQFFGPGTRLTVL.

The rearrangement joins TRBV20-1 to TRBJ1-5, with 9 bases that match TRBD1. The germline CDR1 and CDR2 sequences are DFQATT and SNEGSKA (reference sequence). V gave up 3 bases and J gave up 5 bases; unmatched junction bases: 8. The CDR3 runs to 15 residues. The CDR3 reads CSASSRDREDQPQHF. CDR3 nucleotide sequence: TGCAGTGCTAGTTCCAGGGACAGGGAGGATCAGCCCCAGCATTTT.

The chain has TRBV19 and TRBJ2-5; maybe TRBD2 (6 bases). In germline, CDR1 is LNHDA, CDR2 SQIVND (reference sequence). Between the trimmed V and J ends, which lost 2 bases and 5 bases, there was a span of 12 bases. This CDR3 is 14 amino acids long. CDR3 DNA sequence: TGTGCCAGTAGTATATACGGGGGTGAGGAGACCCAGTACTTC. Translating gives CASSIYGGEETQYF. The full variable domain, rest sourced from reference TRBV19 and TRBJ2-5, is DGGITQSPKYLFRKEGQNVTLSCEQNLNHDAMYWYRQDPGQGLRLIYYSQIVNDFQKGDIAEGYSVSREKKESFPLTVTSAQKNPTAFYLCASSIYGGEETQYFGPGTRLLVL.

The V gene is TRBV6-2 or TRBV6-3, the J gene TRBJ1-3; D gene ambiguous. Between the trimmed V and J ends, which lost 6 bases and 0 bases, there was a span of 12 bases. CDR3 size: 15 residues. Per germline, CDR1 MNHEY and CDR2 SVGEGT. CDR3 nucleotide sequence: TGTGCCAGCAGCGACACGGGGTTCTCTGGAAACACCATATATTTT. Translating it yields CASSDTGFSGNTIYF.

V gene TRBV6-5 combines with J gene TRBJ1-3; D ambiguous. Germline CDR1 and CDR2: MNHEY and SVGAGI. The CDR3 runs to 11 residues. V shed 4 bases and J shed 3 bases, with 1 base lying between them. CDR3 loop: CASSFGNTIYF. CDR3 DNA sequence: TGTGCCAGCAGTTTTGGAAACACCATATATTTT.

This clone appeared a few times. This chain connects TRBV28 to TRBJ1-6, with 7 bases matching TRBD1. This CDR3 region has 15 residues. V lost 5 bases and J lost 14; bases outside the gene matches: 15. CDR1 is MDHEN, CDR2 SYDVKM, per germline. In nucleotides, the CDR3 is TGTGCCAGCAGTCTTAAGGGGGCAGGAGGTTCCACCCTCCACTTT. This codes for CASSLKGAGGSTLHF. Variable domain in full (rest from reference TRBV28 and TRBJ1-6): DVKVTQSSRYLVKRTGEKVFLECVQDMDHENMFWYRQDPGLGLRLIYFSYDVKMKEKGDIPEGYSVSREKKERFSLILESASTNQTSMYLCASSLKGAGGSTLHFGNGTRLTVT.

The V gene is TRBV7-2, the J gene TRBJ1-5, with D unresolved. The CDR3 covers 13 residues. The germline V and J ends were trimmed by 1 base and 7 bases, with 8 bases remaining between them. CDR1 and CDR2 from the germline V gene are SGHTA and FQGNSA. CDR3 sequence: CASSLEPLQPQHF. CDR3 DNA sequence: TGTGCCAGCAGCTTAGAACCCCTGCAGCCCCAGCATTTT.